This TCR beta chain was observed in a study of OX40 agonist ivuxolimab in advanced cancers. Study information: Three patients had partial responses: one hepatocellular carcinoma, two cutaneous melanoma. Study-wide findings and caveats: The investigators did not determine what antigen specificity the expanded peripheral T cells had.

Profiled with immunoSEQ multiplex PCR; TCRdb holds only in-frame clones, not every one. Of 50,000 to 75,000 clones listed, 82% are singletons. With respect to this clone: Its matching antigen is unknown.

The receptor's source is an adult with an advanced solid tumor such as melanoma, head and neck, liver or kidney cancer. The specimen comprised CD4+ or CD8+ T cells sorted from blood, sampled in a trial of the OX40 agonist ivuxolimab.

CDR3 residues: CASSPYRGKETQYF. DNA of the CDR3: TGTGCCAGCTCACCATACCGGGGAAAAGAGACCCAGTACTTC. This chain links TRBV18 with TRBJ2-5; D may be TRBD2 (5 bases). Per germline, CDR1 KGHSH and CDR2 LQKENI. The CDR3 has 14 amino acids. V was trimmed by 2 bases and J by 3 bases, leaving 10 bases between them.